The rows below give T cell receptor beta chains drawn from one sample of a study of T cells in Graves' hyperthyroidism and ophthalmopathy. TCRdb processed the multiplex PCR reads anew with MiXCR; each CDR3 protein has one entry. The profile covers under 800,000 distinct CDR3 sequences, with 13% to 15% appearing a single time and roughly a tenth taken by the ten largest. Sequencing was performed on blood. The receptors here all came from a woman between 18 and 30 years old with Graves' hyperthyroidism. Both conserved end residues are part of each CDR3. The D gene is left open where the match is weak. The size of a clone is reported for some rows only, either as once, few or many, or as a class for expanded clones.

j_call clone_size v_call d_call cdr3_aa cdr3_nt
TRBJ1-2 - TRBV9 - CASSNRAGPGYGGYTF TGTGCCAGCAGCAACAGGGCGGGACCAGGGTATGGAGGCTACACCTTC
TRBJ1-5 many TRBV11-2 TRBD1 CASSRGLDRAQHF TGTGCCAGCAGCAGGGGGTTGGACAGGGCCCAGCATTTT
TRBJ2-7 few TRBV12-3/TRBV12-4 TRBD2 CASSLGASGESSYEQYF TGTGCCAGCAGTTTGGGGGCTAGCGGGGAGAGCTCCTACGAGCAGTACTTC
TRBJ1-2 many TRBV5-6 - CASSFVRTYSYGYTF TGTGCCAGCAGCTTTGTGAGGACCTATAGCTATGGCTACACCTTC
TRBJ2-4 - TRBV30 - CAWSVPTGAKNIQYF TGTGCCTGGAGTGTACCCACAGGCGCCAAAAACATTCAGTACTTC
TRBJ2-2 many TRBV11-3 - CASSLGLRANTGELFF TGTGCCAGCAGCTTAGGGTTGCGGGCGAACACCGGGGAGCTGTTTTTT
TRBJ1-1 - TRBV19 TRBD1 CASSILGQGSTEAFF TGTGCCAGTAGTATATTGGGACAGGGGTCCACTGAAGCTTTCTTT
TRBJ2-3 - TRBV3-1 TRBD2 CASSPEWAGELRTSTDTQYF TGTGCCAGCAGCCCGGAATGGGCGGGAGAACTGCGAACTAGCACAGATACGCAGTATTTT
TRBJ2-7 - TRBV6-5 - CASSYSIGLARGTYEQYF TGTGCCAGCAGTTACTCGATAGGTTTGGCCCGGGGGACCTACGAGCAGTACTTC
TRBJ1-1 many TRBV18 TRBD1 CASSPRTGPEAFF TGTGCCAGCTCACCCCGGACAGGCCCTGAAGCTTTCTTT
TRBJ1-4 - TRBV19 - CASSRLYSNEKLFF TGTGCCAGTAGCCGACTTTACTCCAATGAAAAACTGTTTTTT
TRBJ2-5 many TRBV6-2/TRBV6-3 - CASSYGRIQETQYF TGTGCCAGCAGTTACGGCCGGATACAAGAGACCCAGTACTTC
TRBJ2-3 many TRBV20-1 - CSAIREPSTDTQYF TGCAGTGCCATCCGGGAACCCAGCACAGATACGCAGTATTTT
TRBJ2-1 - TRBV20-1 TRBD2 CSASGTSGRTYNEQFF TGCAGTGCTAGCGGGACTAGCGGGAGGACCTACAATGAGCAGTTCTTC
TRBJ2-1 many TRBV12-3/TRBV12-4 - CASSSGLSYNEQFF TGTGCCAGCAGTTCGGGCCTCTCCTACAATGAGCAGTTCTTC
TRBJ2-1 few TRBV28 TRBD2 CASSSSSGRLLSYNEQFF TGTGCCAGCAGTTCCTCTAGCGGGAGGTTACTCTCCTACAATGAGCAGTTCTTC
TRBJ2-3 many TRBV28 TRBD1 CASSFPSDRVEGTDTQYF TGTGCCAGCAGTTTTCCTTCGGACAGGGTAGAGGGCACAGATACGCAGTATTTT
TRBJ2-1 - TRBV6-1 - CASSKIASSYNEQFF TGTGCCAGCAGCAAAATAGCTAGCTCCTACAATGAGCAGTTCTTC
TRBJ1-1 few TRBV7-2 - CASSRKSTAEAFF TGTGCCAGCAGCCGCAAATCGACAGCTGAAGCTTTCTTT
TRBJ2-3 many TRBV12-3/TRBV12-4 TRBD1 CASNLQGGTDTQYF TGTGCCAGCAACCTACAGGGGGGCACAGATACGCAGTATTTT
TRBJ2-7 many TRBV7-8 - CASSPRRTIYEQYF TGTGCCAGCAGCCCCCGGAGGACTATCTACGAGCAGTACTTC
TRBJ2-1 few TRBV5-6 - CASSFRLVGEQFF TGTGCCAGCAGCTTTCGACTGGTGGGGGAGCAGTTCTTC
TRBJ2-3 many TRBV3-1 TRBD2 CASSQGGLVKDTQYF TGTGCCAGCAGCCAAGGGGGACTAGTGAAAGATACGCAGTATTTT
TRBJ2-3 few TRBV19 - CASSPSPWGAQYF TGTGCCAGTTCCCCGTCCCCATGGGGCGCGCAGTATTTT
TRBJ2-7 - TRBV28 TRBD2 CASSFAGVGYEQYF TGTGCCAGCAGTTTCGCGGGAGTTGGCTACGAGCAGTACTTC
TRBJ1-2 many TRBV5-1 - CASSFDSYGYTF TGCGCCAGCAGCTTCGACAGCTATGGCTACACCTTC
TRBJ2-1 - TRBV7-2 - CASSTPRGRERAPGSYNEQFF TGTGCCAGCAGCACCCCCCGGGGGCGGGAGAGAGCCCCAGGCTCCTACAATGAGCAGTTCTTC
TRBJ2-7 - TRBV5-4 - CASSLGTDNYEQYF TGTGCCAGCAGCTTGGGGACAGACAACTACGAGCAGTACTTC
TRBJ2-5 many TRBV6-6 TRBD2 CASSYSGREGLETQYF TGTGCCAGCAGTTACTCAGGGCGGGAGGGCCTCGAGACCCAGTACTTC
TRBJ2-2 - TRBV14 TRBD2 CASSQAGLGTGELFF TGTGCCAGCAGCCAAGCCGGACTAGGGACCGGGGAGCTGTTTTTT
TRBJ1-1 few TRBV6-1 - CASTPLSPMNTEAFF TGTGCCAGCACTCCCCTTTCCCCCATGAACACTGAAGCTTTCTTT
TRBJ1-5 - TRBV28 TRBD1 CASSAGTGGYSNQPQHF TGTGCCAGCAGTGCCGGGACAGGGGGTTATAGCAATCAGCCCCAGCATTTT
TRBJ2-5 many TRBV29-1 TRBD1 CSVAGQGQETQYF TGCAGCGTTGCGGGACAGGGGCAAGAGACCCAGTACTTC
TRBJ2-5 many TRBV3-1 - CASSPQWTDQETQYF TGTGCCAGCAGCCCTCAGTGGACAGATCAAGAGACCCAGTACTTC
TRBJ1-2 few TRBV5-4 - CASSLEQIYGYTF TGTGCCAGCAGCTTGGAACAGATCTATGGCTACACCTTC
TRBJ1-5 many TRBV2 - CASSVGGGQPQHF TGTGCCAGCAGTGTGGGGGGCGGTCAGCCCCAGCATTTT
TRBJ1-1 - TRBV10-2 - CASTSGQTHTEAFF TGCGCCAGCACTTCAGGGCAGACTCACACTGAAGCTTTCTTT
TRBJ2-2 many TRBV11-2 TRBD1 CASSSTGVNTGELFF TGTGCCAGCAGCTCAACAGGGGTAAACACCGGGGAGCTGTTTTTT
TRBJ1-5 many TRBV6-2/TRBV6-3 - CASSYWLTGNRLRQPQHF TGTGCCAGCAGCTACTGGCTAACAGGTAACAGGTTGCGGCAGCCCCAGCATTTT
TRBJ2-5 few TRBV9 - CAGSAKGGYQETQYF TGTGCCGGCAGCGCCAAGGGGGGGTACCAAGAGACCCAGTACTTC
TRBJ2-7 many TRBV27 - CASSWPGRASYEQYF TGTGCCAGCAGCTGGCCGGGACGAGCCTCCTACGAGCAGTACTTC
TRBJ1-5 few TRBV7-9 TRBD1 CASGDRGDQPQHF TGTGCCAGTGGGGACAGGGGTGATCAGCCCCAGCATTTT
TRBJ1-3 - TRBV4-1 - CASSHEVTAARNTIYF TGCGCCAGCAGCCATGAAGTTACCGCAGCGAGAAACACCATATATTTT
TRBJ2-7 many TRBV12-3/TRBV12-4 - CASTTPFSHEQYF TGTGCCAGCACTACTCCTTTCTCTCACGAGCAGTACTTC
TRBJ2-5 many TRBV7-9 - CASSSVTGKETQYF TGTGCCAGCAGCTCCGTAACAGGGAAAGAGACCCAGTACTTC
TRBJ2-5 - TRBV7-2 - CASSYAGRLYF TGTGCCAGCAGCTACGCGGGACGGCTATACTTC
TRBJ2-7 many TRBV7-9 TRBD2 CASSLTSEQGYEQYF TGTGCCAGCAGCCTAACTAGCGAGCAGGGCTACGAGCAGTACTTC
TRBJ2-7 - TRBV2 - CASKIQRGSYEQYF TGTGCCAGCAAGATCCAGAGGGGGTCCTACGAGCAGTACTTC
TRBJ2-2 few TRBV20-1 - CSARDAGGGELFF TGCAGTGCTAGAGATGCCGGGGGCGGGGAGCTGTTTTTT
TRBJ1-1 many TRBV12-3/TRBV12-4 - CASSLHRVNTEAFF TGTGCCAGCAGTTTACACAGGGTGAACACTGAAGCTTTCTTT
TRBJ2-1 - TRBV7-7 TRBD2 CASSAGTSAYNEQFF TGTGCTAGCAGCGCCGGGACTAGCGCCTACAATGAGCAGTTCTTC
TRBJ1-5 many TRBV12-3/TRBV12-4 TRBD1 CASRRTGGSNQPQHF TGTGCCAGCAGGCGGACAGGGGGGAGCAATCAGCCCCAGCATTTT
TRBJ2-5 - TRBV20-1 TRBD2 CSARGVAGVYQETQYF TGCAGTGCTAGGGGGGTAGCGGGCGTTTACCAAGAGACCCAGTACTTC
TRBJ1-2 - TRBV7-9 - CASSLAGFGDGYTF TGTGCCAGCAGCTTAGCGGGATTTGGGGATGGCTACACCTTC
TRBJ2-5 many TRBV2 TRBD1 CASSPDRGGETQYF TGTGCCAGCAGTCCCGACAGGGGCGGTGAGACCCAGTACTTC
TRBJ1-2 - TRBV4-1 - CASSSHGLFYTF TGCGCCAGCAGCTCCCACGGTTTGTTTTACACCTTC
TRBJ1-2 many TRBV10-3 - CAISALDTNYGYTF TGTGCCATCTCAGCCCTCGACACTAACTATGGCTACACCTTC